This TCR beta chain emerged from a study of T-cell memory formation after mild COVID-19. In the case of this clonotype: The antigen is unknown.

After 5'RACE with constant-segment primers, TCR alpha and TCR beta cDNA libraries carrying sample barcodes and UMIs were obtained. TCRdb reanalysed the 5' RACE reads using MiXCR and keeps one entry per CDR3 protein. Here the sample spans fewer than 75,000 distinct CDR3 sequences, 9% to 15% being singletons. Study-wide results and caveats: Pre-infection memory showed some responding clones, and this suggested that cross-reactive memory joined. CD4+ contracting clones were mainly CM and EM; CD8+ ones, EMRA. Second-wave clones that peaked on day 37 lacked confirmed SARS-CoV-2 specificity.

This receptor was obtained from a young man who had mild COVID-19 (a few samples of this study predate the infection). Cell type and time point are not known. The specimen sequenced was PBMCs or a T cell subset sorted from them (not recorded which).

Written as DNA, the CDR3 is TGCAGTGCCCCCCTCCCAGGGACGGCTTTCTTT. It codes for CSAPLPGTAFF. The chain links TRBV20-1 to TRBJ1-1; a weak D match, TRBD1 (5 bases). Germline assignment: CDR1 DFQATT and CDR2 SNEGSKA (reference sequence). Trimming stripped 6 bases from V and 11 bases from J, with 16 bases between. This CDR3 is 11 amino acids long.